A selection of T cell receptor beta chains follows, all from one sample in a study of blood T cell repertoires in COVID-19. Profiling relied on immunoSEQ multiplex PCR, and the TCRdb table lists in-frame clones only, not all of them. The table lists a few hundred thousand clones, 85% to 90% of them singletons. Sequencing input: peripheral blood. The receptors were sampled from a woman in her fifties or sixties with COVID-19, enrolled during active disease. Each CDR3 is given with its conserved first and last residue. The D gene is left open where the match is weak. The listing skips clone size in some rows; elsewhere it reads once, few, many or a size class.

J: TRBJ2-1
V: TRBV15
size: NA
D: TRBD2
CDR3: CATSRDKRRELAWDEQFF
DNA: TGTGCCACCAGCAGAGATAAACGTAGGGAACTAGCGTGGGATGAGCAGTTCTTC

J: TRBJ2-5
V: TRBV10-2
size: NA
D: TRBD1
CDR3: CASAEGTGGLDQETQYF
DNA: TGCGCCAGCGCTGAAGGGACAGGGGGCTTGGACCAAGAGACCCAGTACTTC

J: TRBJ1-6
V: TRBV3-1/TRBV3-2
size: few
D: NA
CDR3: CASSHNSNSPLHF
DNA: TGTGCCAGCAGCCACAACAGTAATTCACCCCTCCACTTT

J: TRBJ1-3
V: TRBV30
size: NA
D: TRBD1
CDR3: CALRQGAAGNTIYF
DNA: TGTGCCCTCAGACAGGGGGCCGCTGGAAACACCATATATTTT

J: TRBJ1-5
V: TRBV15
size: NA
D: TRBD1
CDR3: CATSRERDRFIQPQHF
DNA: TGTGCCACCAGCAGAGAACGGGACAGGTTTATTCAGCCCCAGCATTTT

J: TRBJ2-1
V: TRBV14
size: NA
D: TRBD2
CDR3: CASSRRSGSMAYYNEQFF
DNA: TGTGCCAGCAGCCGACGTAGCGGGAGTATGGCCTACTACAATGAGCAGTTCTTC

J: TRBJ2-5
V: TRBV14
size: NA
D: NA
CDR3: CASSQDLILETQYF
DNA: TGTGCCAGCAGCCAAGATCTAATTCTGGAGACCCAGTACTTC

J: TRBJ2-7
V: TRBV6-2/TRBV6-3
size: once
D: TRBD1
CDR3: CASSYVLWDRGAYEQYF
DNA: TGTGCCAGCAGTTACGTCCTATGGGACAGGGGAGCCTACGAGCAGTACTTC

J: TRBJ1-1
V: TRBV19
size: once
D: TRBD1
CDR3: CASNHRDRETEAFF
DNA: TGTGCCAGTAATCACCGGGACAGGGAGACTGAAGCTTTCTTT

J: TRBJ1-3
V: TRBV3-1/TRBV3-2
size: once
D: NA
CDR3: CASSQDRNTIYF
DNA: TGTGCCAGCAGCCAAGATAGAAACACCATATATTTT

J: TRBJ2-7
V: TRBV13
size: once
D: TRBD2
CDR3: CASSLGFPAGAYEQYF
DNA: TGTGCCAGCAGCTTAGGCTTCCCGGCGGGAGCCTACGAGCAGTACTTC

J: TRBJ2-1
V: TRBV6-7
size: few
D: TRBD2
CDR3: CASSYTGLEIHRGTNEQFF
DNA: TGTGCCAGCAGTTACACGGGACTAGAAATTCATCGAGGGACCAATGAGCAGTTCTTC

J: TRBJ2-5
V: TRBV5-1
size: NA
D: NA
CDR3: CASSFGGLEETQYF
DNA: TGCGCCAGCAGCTTTGGGGGCCTGGAAGAGACCCAGTACTTC

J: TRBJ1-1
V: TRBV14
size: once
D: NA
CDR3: CASSYTLNTEAFF
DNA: TGTGCCAGCAGCTACACCCTGAACACTGAAGCTTTCTTT

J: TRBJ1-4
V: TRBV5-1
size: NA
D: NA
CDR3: CASRPLGGTNEKLFF
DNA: TGCGCCAGCAGGCCATTGGGGGGAACTAATGAAAAACTGTTTTTT

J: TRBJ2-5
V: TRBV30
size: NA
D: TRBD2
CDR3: CAWNVGGPETQYF
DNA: TGTGCCTGGAATGTGGGAGGGCCGGAGACCCAGTACTTC

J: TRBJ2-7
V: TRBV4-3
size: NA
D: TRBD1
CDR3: CASSQGPGGPYEQYF
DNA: TGCGCCAGCAGCCAAGGACCAGGGGGCCCCTACGAGCAGTACTTC

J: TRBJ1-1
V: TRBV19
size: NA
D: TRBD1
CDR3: CASYDRGHTEAFF
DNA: TGTGCCAGTTATGACAGGGGGCATACTGAAGCTTTCTTT

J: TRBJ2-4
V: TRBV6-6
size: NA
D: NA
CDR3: CASSPRGNIQYF
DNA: TGTGCCAGCAGTCCCCGCGGAAACATTCAGTACTTC

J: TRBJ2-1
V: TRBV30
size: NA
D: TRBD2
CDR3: CAWKVAGAYNEQFF
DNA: TGTGCCTGGAAGGTAGCGGGAGCATACAATGAGCAGTTCTTC

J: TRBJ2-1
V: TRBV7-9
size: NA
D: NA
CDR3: CASWWGEVSLRSANEQFF
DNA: TGTGCCAGCTGGTGGGGCGAGGTTAGCTTGAGATCCGCCAATGAGCAGTTCTTC

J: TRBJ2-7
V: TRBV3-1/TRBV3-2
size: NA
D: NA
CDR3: CASTHSGTYYGQYF
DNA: TGTGCCAGCACCCATTCAGGGACTTATTACGGGCAGTACTTC

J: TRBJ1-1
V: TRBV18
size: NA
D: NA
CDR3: CASSPPSGVNTEAFF
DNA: TGTGCCAGCTCACCACCGTCAGGGGTGAACACTGAAGCTTTCTTT

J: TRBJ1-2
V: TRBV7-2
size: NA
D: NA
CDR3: CASSPLVVTGVSTF
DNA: TGTGCCAGCAGCCCCCTTGTCGTTACAGGCGTTTCCACCTTC

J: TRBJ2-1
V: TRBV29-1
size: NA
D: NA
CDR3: CSVAGRQFF
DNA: TGCAGCGTTGCCGGGAGGCAGTTCTTC

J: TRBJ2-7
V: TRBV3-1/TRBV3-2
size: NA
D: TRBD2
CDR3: CASSQALAGGYEQYF
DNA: TGTGCCAGCAGCCAAGCCCTAGCGGGAGGTTACGAGCAGTACTTC

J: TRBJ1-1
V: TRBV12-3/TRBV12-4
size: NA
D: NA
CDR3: CASSSRQNTEAFF
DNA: TGTGCCAGCAGTTCAAGACAAAACACTGAAGCTTTCTTT

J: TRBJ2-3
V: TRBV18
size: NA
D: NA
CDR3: CASSPAWSTFSTDTQYF
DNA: TGTGCCAGCTCACCAGCCTGGAGCACATTTAGCACAGATACGCAGTATTTT

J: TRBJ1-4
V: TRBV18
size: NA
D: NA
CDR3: CASSPNQQGRDEKLFF
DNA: TGTGCCAGCTCACCGAACCAGCAGGGCAGGGATGAAAAACTGTTTTTT

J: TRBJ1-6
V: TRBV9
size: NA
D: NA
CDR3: CASSPSSGSRSGWNSPLHF
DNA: TGTGCCAGCAGCCCATCTTCGGGAAGCCGGTCTGGATGGAATTCACCCCTCCACTTT

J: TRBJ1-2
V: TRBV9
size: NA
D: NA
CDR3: CASSNRNPWGYTF
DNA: TGTGCCAGCAGCAATAGAAACCCCTGGGGCTACACCTTC

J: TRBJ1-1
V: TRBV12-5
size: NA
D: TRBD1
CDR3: CASGPGQGGTEAFF
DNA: TGTGCTAGTGGCCCCGGACAGGGAGGGACTGAAGCTTTCTTT

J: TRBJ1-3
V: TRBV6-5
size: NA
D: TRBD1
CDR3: CASRQGAGGNTIYF
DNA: TGTGCCAGTCGACAGGGGGCAGGTGGAAACACCATATATTTT

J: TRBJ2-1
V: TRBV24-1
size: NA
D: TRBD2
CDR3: CATSDEASGNEQFF
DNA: TGTGCCACCAGTGATGAGGCTAGCGGCAATGAGCAGTTCTTC

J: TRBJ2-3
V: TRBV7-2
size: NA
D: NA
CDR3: CASSVGIAQYF
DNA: TGTGCCAGCAGCGTCGGGATAGCGCAGTATTTT

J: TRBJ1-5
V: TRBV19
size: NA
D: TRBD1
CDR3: CASTLEGQGGQPQHF
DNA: TGTGCCAGTACCCTCGAGGGACAGGGGGGTCAGCCCCAGCATTTT

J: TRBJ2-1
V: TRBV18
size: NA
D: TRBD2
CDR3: CASSPSGFSYNEQFF
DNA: TGTGCCAGCTCCCCTAGCGGGTTTTCCTACAATGAGCAGTTCTTC

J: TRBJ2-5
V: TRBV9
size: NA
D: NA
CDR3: CASSGRNQETQYF
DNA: TGTGCCAGCAGCGGGAGGAACCAAGAGACCCAGTACTTC

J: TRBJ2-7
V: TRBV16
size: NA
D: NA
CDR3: CASSPFLAGRTYEQYF
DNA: TGTGCCAGCAGCCCGTTCCTTGCGGGGCGAACCTACGAGCAGTACTTC

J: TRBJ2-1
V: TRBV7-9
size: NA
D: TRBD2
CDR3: CASRFRTSGPHEQFF
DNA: TGTGCCAGCAGATTCAGGACTAGCGGACCTCATGAGCAGTTCTTC